The next 10 T cell receptor beta chains were all read from a single sample in a study of Graves' ophthalmopathy and Graves' hyperthyroidism listed by TCRdb under 2018. Data came from an Illumina HiSeq 2000. TCR beta CDR3 regions were amplified from RNA transcripts for repertoire sequencing. HTBI primers and the Qiagen OneStep RT-PCR kit were used in a first-round RT-PCR, which was followed by a second-round multiplex PCR, size selection and purification. TCRdb trimmed the raw reads at Q25, called clones with MiXCR and kept productive beta chains. Each CDR3 protein appears once, grouped with its most common genes and DNA. This sample comprises about 480,000 distinct CDR3 sequences, over 13% of them detected only once. Clones ranked in the top ten supply over 8% of the sample. What was sequenced was blood. The receptors come from a woman in her 30s with Graves' ophthalmopathy. Donor details come from another sample of the same person, matched by shared clones.

The sample holds many counts of this clonotype. This chain joins TRBV7-2 and TRBJ1-5; D not certain. CDR1 is SGHTA and CDR2 is FQGNSA in the germline V gene. This CDR3 has 13 residues. Trimming took off 3 bases at V and 7 bases at J, with 10 bases between the two ends. The CDR3 region is CASSFAVRQPQHF. CDR3 DNA: TGTGCCAGCAGCTTCGCGGTGCGGCAGCCCCAGCATTTT.

This clonotype was recorded many times. The CDR3 sequence: CASSYSGGLSTESIQYF. CDR3 in DNA: TGTGCCAGCAGTTACTCAGGCGGCCTCTCTACGGAGAGCATTCAGTACTTC. This sequence joins TRBV6-5 and TRBJ2-4; no definite D call. V lost 0 bases, J lost 9 bases, and 21 bases lay in between. This CDR3 spans 17 amino acids. The germline gives CDR1 MNHEY, CDR2 SVGAGI.

This clonotype was counted many times. The V and J genes are TRBV9 and TRBJ1-2; 7 positions match TRBD1. This CDR3 is 14 amino acids long. V lost 6 bases and J lost 6; bases outside the gene matches: 11. Per germline, CDR1 SGDLS and CDR2 YYNGEE. The CDR3 bases are TGTGCCAGCAACCCCACAGGGGTTGGAGATGGCTACACCTTC. Translated: CASNPTGVGDGYTF.

The sample holds many counts of this clonotype. The chain joins TRBV6-5 to TRBJ2-7; D is uncertain. CDR1 and CDR2 from the germline V gene are MNHEY and SVGAGI. The CDR3 contains 14 residues. V was shortened by 2 bases and J by 2 bases, with 10 bases between the two germline ends. In DNA form, the CDR3 reads TGTGCCAGCAGTTACCAAGGCAGTACCTACGAGCAGTACTTC. Its translation: CASSYQGSTYEQYF.

This clonotype was seen ten or more times. The V call is TRBV13, the J call TRBJ2-7; D may correspond to TRBD1 or TRBD2 (5 bases each). V was cut by 2 bases and J by 2 bases, with 13 bases left in between. Germline CDR1 PRHDT, CDR2 FYEKMQ (reference sequence). CDR3 size: 15 residues. CDR3 nucleotides: TGTGCCAGCAGCTTAAGTGGGGACCGCACCTACGAGCAGTACTTC. This encodes CASSLSGDRTYEQYF.

This clonotype was recorded many times. This chain uses TRBV27 with TRBJ2-2; D not resolved. Germline CDR1 and CDR2: MNHEY and SMNVEV (reference sequence). CDR3 length: 14 residues. The ends were cut back, 2 bases at V and 1 base at J, with 5 bases in the middle. The CDR3 coding sequence is TGTGCCAGCAGTTTACGGCTGAACACCGGGGAGCTGTTTTTT. Translated: CASSLRLNTGELFF.

The V call is TRBV6-1, the J call TRBJ2-7, with a weak D call TRBD2 (6 bases). The CDR3 extends over 14 amino acids. CDR1 is MNHNS and CDR2 is SASEGT in the germline V gene. V shed 6 bases and J shed 3 bases, with 15 bases lying between them. CDR3 amino acids: CASSLGDSYYEQYF. In DNA form, the CDR3 reads TGTGCCAGCAGCCTTGGGGACTCGTACTACGAGCAGTACTTC.

This clonotype came up many times. The rearrangement links TRBV6-1 to TRBJ1-2; D ambiguous. V was pared by 6 bases and J by 3 bases, with 11 bases between. CDR3 length equals 13 residues. Per the germline V gene, CDR1 is MNHNS and CDR2 is SASEGT. The CDR3: CASREGRHYGYTF. The CDR3 DNA reads TGTGCCAGCAGGGAGGGCCGGCACTATGGCTACACCTTC.

This clonotype appeared a single time. This chain connects TRBV6-1 to TRBJ1-1; D unclear. The CDR3 covers 11 residues. Germline loops: CDR1 MNHNS, CDR2 SASEGT. V was shortened by 10 bases and J by 5 bases, with 11 bases between the two germline ends. CDR3 sequence (DNA): TGTGCCATCGTGGGAGGTACTGAAGCTTTCTTT. Protein: CAIVGGTEAFF.

The chain carries TRBV5-1 and TRBJ2-5; 8 bases fit TRBD1. The CDR3 contains 14 residues. The germline V gene has CDR1 SGHRS and CDR2 YFSETQ. J gave up 5 bases and V 4 bases, and 7 bases lay outside the gene matches. This CDR3 is CASSDRTGTETQYF. CDR3 nucleotides: TGCGCCAGCAGCGATAGGACAGGGACGGAGACCCAGTACTTC.